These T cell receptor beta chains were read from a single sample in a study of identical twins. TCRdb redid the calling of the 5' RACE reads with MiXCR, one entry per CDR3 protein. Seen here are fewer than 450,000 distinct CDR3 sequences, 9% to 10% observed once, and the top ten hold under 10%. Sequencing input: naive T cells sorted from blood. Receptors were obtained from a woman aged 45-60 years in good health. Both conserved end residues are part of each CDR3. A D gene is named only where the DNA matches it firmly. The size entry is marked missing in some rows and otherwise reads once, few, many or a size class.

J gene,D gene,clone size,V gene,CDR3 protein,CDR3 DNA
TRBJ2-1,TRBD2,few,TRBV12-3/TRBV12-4,CASSRGGSLLYNEQFF,TGTGCCAGCAGCCGGGGAGGGTCCCTTCTATACAATGAGCAGTTCTTC
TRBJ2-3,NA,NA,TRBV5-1,CASSLRTDTDTQYF,TGCGCCAGCAGCCTCCGGACGGACACAGATACGCAGTATTTT
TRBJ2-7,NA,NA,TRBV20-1,CSAGPPGREQYF,TGCAGTGCTGGCCCTCCGGGGCGGGAGCAGTACTTC
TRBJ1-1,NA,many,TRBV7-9,CASSLTLAIRGTEAFF,TGTGCCAGCAGCTTAACGCTTGCCATACGCGGCACTGAAGCTTTCTTT
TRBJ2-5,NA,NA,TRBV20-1,CSARDLGDLSQETQYF,TGCAGTGCTAGAGATCTTGGGGACTTGTCCCAAGAGACCCAGTACTTC
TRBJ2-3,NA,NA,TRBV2,CASIGGFVADTQYF,TGTGCCAGCATCGGGGGATTTGTAGCAGATACGCAGTATTTT
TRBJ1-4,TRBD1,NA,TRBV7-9,CASSPGAGGPSGLNWESEKLFF,TGTGCCAGCAGCCCTGGGGCAGGGGGTCCTTCGGGCCTCAATTGGGAGAGTGAAAAACTGTTTTTT
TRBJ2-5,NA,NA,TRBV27,CASSLTGPQETQYF,TGTGCCAGCAGTTTAACCGGGCCGCAAGAGACCCAGTACTTC
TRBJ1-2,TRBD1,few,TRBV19,CASSMGVAGGAFGYTF,TGTGCCAGTAGTATGGGCGTTGCAGGGGGCGCATTTGGCTACACCTTC
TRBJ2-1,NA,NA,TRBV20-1,CSARDQEESSYNEQFF,TGCAGTGCTAGAGATCAGGAGGAGAGCTCCTACAATGAGCAGTTCTTC
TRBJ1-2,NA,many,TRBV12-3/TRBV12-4,CASSQGFYGYTF,TGTGCCAGCAGTCAGGGGTTTTATGGCTACACCTTC
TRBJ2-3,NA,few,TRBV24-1,CATGSSGSTDTQYF,TGTGCCACCGGGAGTAGCGGAAGCACAGATACGCAGTATTTT
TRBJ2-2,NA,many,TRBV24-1,CATSDFYRGSSRELFF,TGTGCCACCAGTGATTTCTACCGTGGGAGTAGCCGGGAGCTGTTTTTT
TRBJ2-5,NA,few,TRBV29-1,CSIVPVGGPETQYF,TGCAGCATTGTTCCGGTCGGGGGCCCAGAGACCCAGTACTTC
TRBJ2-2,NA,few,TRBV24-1,CATSDRSGAGELFF,TGTGCCACCAGTGATCGGTCTGGAGCCGGGGAGCTGTTTTTT
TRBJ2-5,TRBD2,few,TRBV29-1,CSVDASGSRETQYF,TGCAGCGTTGATGCTAGCGGGAGTAGGGAGACCCAGTACTTC
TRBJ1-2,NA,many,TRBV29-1,CSVEDPTYTF,TGCAGCGTTGAAGATCCCACGTACACCTTC
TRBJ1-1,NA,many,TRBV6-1,CASTENTEAFF,TGTGCCAGCACCGAAAACACTGAAGCTTTCTTT
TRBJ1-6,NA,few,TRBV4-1,CASSQAVSPLHF,TGCGCCAGCAGCCAAGCTGTTTCACCCCTCCACTTT
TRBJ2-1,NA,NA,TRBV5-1,CASSLDRKEGEQFF,TGCGCCAGCAGCTTGGACAGGAAGGAAGGTGAGCAGTTCTTC
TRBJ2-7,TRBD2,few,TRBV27,CASSTSGSINF,TGTGCCAGCAGTACTAGCGGGAGTATAAACTTC
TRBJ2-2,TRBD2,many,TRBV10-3,CAISPRAGGNTGELFF,TGTGCCATCAGCCCCCGAGCGGGAGGAAACACCGGGGAGCTGTTTTTT
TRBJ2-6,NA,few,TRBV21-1,CASSKIRGTGANVLTF,TGTGCCAGCAGCAAAATCAGGGGCACTGGGGCCAACGTCCTGACTTTC
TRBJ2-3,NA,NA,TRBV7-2,CASSLAKGGALDTQYF,TGTGCCAGCAGCTTAGCCAAGGGGGGCGCATTAGATACGCAGTATTTT
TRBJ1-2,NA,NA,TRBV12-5,CASGFADPRGYTF,TGTGCTAGTGGTTTTGCTGATCCCCGGGGCTACACCTTC
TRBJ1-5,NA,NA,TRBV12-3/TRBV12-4,CASSLDAGMGNQPQHF,TGTGCCAGCAGTTTAGACGCGGGGATGGGGAATCAGCCCCAGCATTTT
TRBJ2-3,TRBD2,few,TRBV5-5,CASSLAPGLAGGSITDTQYF,TGTGCCAGCAGCTTGGCCCCCGGACTAGCGGGAGGCTCTATCACAGATACGCAGTATTTT
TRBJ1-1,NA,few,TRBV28,CASRTGTLNTEAFF,TGTGCCAGCAGAACCGGGACATTGAACACTGAAGCTTTCTTT
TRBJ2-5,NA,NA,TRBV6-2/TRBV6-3,CASSQPGPVEETQYF,TGTGCCAGCAGTCAGCCGGGACCCGTTGAGGAGACCCAGTACTTC
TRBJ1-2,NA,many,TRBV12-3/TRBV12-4,CASIKTGTQPYGYTF,TGTGCCAGCATCAAAACAGGGACACAACCGTATGGCTACACCTTC
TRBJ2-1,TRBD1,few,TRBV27,CASSAGTGTNEQFF,TGTGCCAGCAGTGCCGGGACAGGTACCAATGAGCAGTTCTTC
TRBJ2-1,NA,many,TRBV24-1,CATRRGDNEQFF,TGTGCCACCCGCCGGGGAGACAATGAGCAGTTCTTC
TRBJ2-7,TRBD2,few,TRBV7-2,CASSSNGLAEYEQYF,TGTGCCAGCAGCTCGAACGGACTAGCGGAATACGAGCAGTACTTC
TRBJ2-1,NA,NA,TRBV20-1,CSARQGGNEQFF,TGCAGTGCTAGGCAGGGGGGCAATGAGCAGTTCTTC
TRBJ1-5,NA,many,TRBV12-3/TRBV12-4,CASSRRGYSNQPQHF,TGTGCCAGCAGTCGACGGGGATATAGCAATCAGCCCCAGCATTTT
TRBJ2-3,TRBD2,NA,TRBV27,CASKGLAGGPVDTQYF,TGTGCCAGCAAAGGGCTAGCGGGAGGGCCGGTAGATACGCAGTATTTT
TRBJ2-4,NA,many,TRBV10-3,CAISESGQGLGIQYF,TGTGCCATCAGTGAGTCAGGGCAGGGTCTTGGCATTCAGTACTTC
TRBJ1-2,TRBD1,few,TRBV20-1,CSATGQARGGGYTF,TGCAGTGCTACCGGACAGGCCCGGGGTGGTGGCTACACCTTC
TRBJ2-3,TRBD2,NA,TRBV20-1,CSATGLAGGDTQYF,TGCAGTGCAACCGGACTAGCGGGAGGAGATACGCAGTATTTT
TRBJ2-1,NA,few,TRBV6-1,CASSEGLRFNEQFF,TGTGCCAGCAGTGAAGGTCTTCGCTTCAATGAGCAGTTCTTC
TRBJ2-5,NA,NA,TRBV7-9,CASSSDSNQETQYF,TGTGCCAGCAGCTCCGACAGTAACCAAGAGACCCAGTACTTC
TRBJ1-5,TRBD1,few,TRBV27,CASSPSYRGVSNQPQHF,TGTGCCAGCAGTCCATCTTACAGGGGAGTAAGCAATCAGCCCCAGCATTTT
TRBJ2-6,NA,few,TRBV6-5,CASSLTLGSGANVLTF,TGTGCCAGCAGCCTTACCCTGGGCTCTGGGGCCAACGTCCTGACTTTC
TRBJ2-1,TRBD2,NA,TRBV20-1,CSARDGREQFF,TGCAGTGCTAGGGACGGGAGGGAGCAGTTCTTC
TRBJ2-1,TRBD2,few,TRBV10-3,CAISVVTSGANEQFF,TGTGCCATCAGTGTTGTAACTAGCGGGGCCAATGAGCAGTTCTTC
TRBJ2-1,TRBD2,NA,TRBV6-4,CASSVLAGENEQFF,TGTGCCAGCAGTGTTTTAGCGGGAGAAAATGAGCAGTTCTTC